This T cell receptor beta chain was sequenced during a study of cytomegalovirus exposure and HLA in healthy donors. Regarding the study as a whole: Reports indicated that the classifier achieved high specificity and sensitivity in diagnosing cytomegalovirus status.

Only a few counts were recorded for this clone. Its antigen is not identified. PCR employed 60 Vbeta and 13 Jbeta primers. Clones were sequenced by immunoSEQ multiplex PCR, and TCRdb holds only the in-frame ones, with some missing. Among 150,000 to 200,000 clones listed, around 80% were seen once. The V gene's germline CDR1 is SGHTA and CDR2 FQGNSA. Between the trimmed V and J ends, which lost 5 bases and 5 bases, there was a span of 8 bases. This CDR3 contains 12 residues. Everyone who donated was a healthy bone marrow donor. The chain carries TRBV7-2 and TRBJ2-3; a possible D gene is TRBD1 (7 bases). The clonotype comes from a woman in her forties or fifties in good health and CMV-seropositive. The sample was PBMCs. The CDR3 DNA is TGTGCCAGCAGCCAGGGGGGAGATACGCAGTATTTT. Translation gives CASSQGGDTQYF.